The 20 T cell receptor beta chains below come from one sample, sequenced in a study of T cell responses to AZD1222 COVID-19 vaccine. Repertoires were generated with immunoSEQ multiplex PCR, while TCRdb's copy carries only in-frame clones and drops some. The data show about 100,000 clones, roughly 83% seen once. Here the sequenced sample was peripheral blood, taken on day 0 of AZD1222 vaccination. These receptors were obtained from an adult in good health.

V gene TRBV6-2 or TRBV6-3 combines with J gene TRBJ2-5; the D gene is possibly TRBD2 (6 bases). V lost 5 bases, J lost 7 bases, and 17 bases lay in between. The CDR3 is 14 residues long. The germline V gene has CDR1 MNHEY and CDR2 SVGEGT. As DNA, the CDR3 is TGTGCCAGCAGTGGGGGGACGGCCACAGGGACCCAGTACTTC. This encodes CASSGGTATGTQYF.

This chain links TRBV28 with TRBJ2-7; D gene unclear. The ends were cut back, 6 bases at V and 9 bases at J, with 12 bases in the middle. Per the germline V gene, CDR1 is MDHEN and CDR2 is SYDVKM. This CDR3 has 11 residues. The CDR3 loop is CASRFERRQYF. DNA of the CDR3: TGTGCCAGCAGGTTTGAAAGGAGGCAGTACTTC.

Only one count was recorded for this clone. V is TRBV2 and J is TRBJ2-1; 12 bases line up with TRBD2. This CDR3 is 14 amino acids long. Trimming cost V 6 bases and J 12 bases; bases outside gene matches: 9. The V gene's germline CDR1 is SNHLY and CDR2 FYNNEI. CDR3 DNA sequence: TGTGCCAGCAGGGAGAGGACTAGCGGGGACGGGCAGTTCTTC. This codes for CASRERTSGDGQFF.

This chain uses TRBV7-2 with TRBJ1-6; D is undetermined. Germline loops: CDR1 SGHTA, CDR2 FQGNSA. Trimming removed 4 bases at V and 5 bases at J, with 12 bases between. The CDR3 spans 15 residues. CDR3: CASSSLQIHNSPLHF. The CDR3 DNA reads as TGTGCCAGCAGCTCTTTACAGATACATAATTCACCCCTCCACTTT.

The genes are TRBV18 and TRBJ1-3; possible D gene TRBD1, 5 bases. The germline CDR1 and CDR2 sequences are KGHSH and LQKENI. This CDR3 has 14 amino acids. Trimming cost V 3 bases and J 9 bases, with 15 bases left between them. The CDR3 sequence: CASSPTEGEVTIYF. The CDR3 bases are TGTGCCAGCTCACCGACAGAAGGGGAGGTCACCATATATTTT. The entire variable domain, with the rest obtained from reference TRBV18 and TRBJ1-3, is as follows: NAGVMQNPRHLVRRRGQEARLRCSPMKGHSHVYWYRQLPEEGLKFMVYLQKENIIDESGMPKERFSAEFPKEGPSILRIQQVVRGDSAAYFCASSPTEGEVTIYFGEGSWLTVV.

This clone was detected only once. DNA for the CDR3: TGTGCCAGCAGCCAAGACCGGAGAGGTCTAAGCACAGATACGCAGTATTTT. It is translated as CASSQDRRGLSTDTQYF. The rearrangement links TRBV3-1 (or the pseudogene TRBV3-2) to TRBJ2-3; D not certain. Germline V gives CDR1 LGHDT, CDR2 YNNKEL (reference sequence). Trimming shortened V by 0 bases and J by 0 bases, and 13 bases separated the two germline ends. The CDR3 loop spans 17 amino acids.

The chain recombines TRBV13 with TRBJ1-6; D possibly corresponds to TRBD1 (5 bases). The length of the CDR3 is 17 residues. V lost 6 bases and J 7 bases, leaving 22 bases between the germline ends. Germline V CDR1 and CDR2: PRHDT, FYEKMQ (reference sequence). The CDR3, as DNA: TGTGCCAGCAGATCAGGTGGCAGACTGGGACGAAATTCACCCCTCCACTTT. This gives the protein CASRSGGRLGRNSPLHF.

This chain links TRBV19 with TRBJ1-2; D is perhaps TRBD1 (5 bases). The CDR3 totals 16 residues. Germline CDR1 is LNHDA and CDR2 is SQIVND (reference sequence). V was cut by 6 bases and J by 8 bases, with 25 bases left in between. The CDR3 here is CASSSPTTGTQWGYTF. CDR3 nucleotides: TGTGCCAGTAGCTCCCCCACCACCGGGACCCAGTGGGGCTACACCTTC.

This clone is medium-sized in the sample. The chain has TRBV7-8 and TRBJ2-7, with D possibly matching TRBD1 (6 bases). Germline V gives CDR1 SGHVS, CDR2 FQNEAQ. The V end was cut by 6 bases, the J end by 0 bases, with 9 bases between. The CDR3 loop spans 13 amino acids. CDR3 region: CASRQGNSYEQYF. The DNA of the CDR3 is TGTGCCAGCAGACAGGGAAACTCCTACGAGCAGTACTTC.

V gene TRBV29-1 combines with J gene TRBJ1-5, with a possible D match to TRBD1 (6 bases). The CDR3 sequence is 13 residues long. V lost 4 bases, J lost 5 bases, and 12 bases lay in between. In germline, CDR1 is SQVTM, CDR2 ANQGSEA. For the CDR3, the DNA is TGCAGCGTTGGGTCGGGACATGATCAGCCCCAGCATTTT. Encoded protein: CSVGSGHDQPQHF.

The chain links TRBV24-1 to TRBJ1-2; 8 bases are shared with TRBD1. Germline V gene data show CDR1 as KGHDR and CDR2 as SFDVKD. This CDR3 has 14 amino acids. After removal of 6 bases from V and 5 bases from J, the junction contained 7 bases not matched to a gene. The CDR3 DNA reads TGTGCCACCAGTTCGACAGGGGAGGTGTATGGCTACACCTTC. Its protein is CATSSTGEVYGYTF.

The rearrangement joins TRBV19 to TRBJ1-5; a possible D gene is TRBD1 (6 bases). Trimming removed 3 bases from V and 3 bases from J, with 12 bases in between. The CDR3 is made up of 15 amino acids. Germline CDR1 and CDR2: LNHDA and SQIVND (reference sequence). CDR3 sequence reads: CASSMVGQLNQPQHF. The DNA for the CDR3 is TGTGCCAGTAGTATGGTAGGACAGCTCAATCAGCCCCAGCATTTT.

The chain carries TRBV6-1 and TRBJ1-1; D is uncertain. Trimming took off 2 bases at V and 1 base at J, with 11 bases between the two ends. This CDR3 has 15 amino acids. Germline V gene data show CDR1 as MNHNS and CDR2 as SASEGT. CDR3 protein: CASSETAGRNTEAFF. The CDR3 region has the DNA TGTGCCAGCAGTGAAACCGCCGGGCGGAACACTGAAGCTTTCTTT.

The V and J genes are TRBV19 and TRBJ2-5; 7 positions match TRBD2. CDR3 length equals 15 residues. Germline CDR1 LNHDA, CDR2 SQIVND (reference sequence). V gave up 1 base and J gave up 0 bases; unmatched junction bases: 2. The CDR3 sequence is CASSIGEGYQETQYF. CDR3 sequence (DNA): TGTGCCAGTAGTATAGGGGAGGGTTACCAAGAGACCCAGTACTTC.

The J gene is TRBJ1-2, the V gene TRBV5-6; maybe TRBD1 (5 bases). Per germline, CDR1 SGHDT and CDR2 YYEEEE. This CDR3 has 12 amino acids. V was pared by 6 bases and J by 4 bases, with 10 bases between. The CDR3 protein is CASTQGAYGYTF. In DNA, the CDR3 is TGTGCCAGCACTCAGGGTGCCTATGGCTACACCTTC.

The chain employs TRBV7-2 and TRBJ2-1; no clear D gene. Germline V CDR1 and CDR2: SGHTA, FQGNSA. Trimming took off 1 base at V and 6 bases at J, with 13 bases between the two ends. The CDR3 sequence is 15 residues long. In DNA form, the CDR3 reads TGTGCCAGCAGCTTAGATAGGGCGGTCGGCAATGAGCAGTTCTTC. Translating it yields CASSLDRAVGNEQFF.

V gene TRBV6-2 or TRBV6-3 combines with J gene TRBJ2-7, with D unresolved. The CDR3 consists of 15 residues. V lost 0 bases and J lost 6, with 15 bases in between. Germline V gene lookup returns CDR1 MNHEY and CDR2 SVGEGT. CDR3 sequence reads: CASSYSGSRGVEQYF. The CDR3 nucleotides are TGTGCCAGCAGTTACTCCGGCTCCAGAGGCGTCGAGCAGTACTTC.

The rearrangement links TRBV11-3 to TRBJ1-1; no clear D. The CDR3 runs to 16 residues. Trimming pared 5 bases from V and 1 base from J, leaving 17 bases between. Germline V gene lookup returns CDR1 SGHNT and CDR2 YENEEA. The CDR3 DNA reads as TGTGCCAGCAGCGCGGGAAGGAGGGCCGGGAACACTGAAGCTTTCTTT. Encoded protein: CASSAGRRAGNTEAFF.

This sequence joins TRBV24-1 and TRBJ1-5; the D gene is possibly TRBD1 (5 bases). Germline CDR1 reads KGHDR; CDR2 reads SFDVKD. Between the trimmed V and J ends, which lost 4 bases and 9 bases, there was a span of 9 bases. The CDR3 sequence is 12 residues long. This CDR3 is CATSDPGGPQHF. For the CDR3, the DNA is TGTGCCACCAGTGACCCTGGGGGGCCCCAGCATTTT.

CDR3 region: CASSWSAGAYNEQFF. CDR3 coding DNA: TGTGCCAGTAGCTGGTCCGCGGGAGCTTACAATGAGCAGTTCTTC. The rearrangement links TRBV19 to TRBJ2-1, with TRBD2 identical over 7 bases. In germline, CDR1 is LNHDA, CDR2 SQIVND (reference sequence). V lost 6 bases and J lost 4; bases outside the gene matches: 9. This CDR3 comprises 15 residues.